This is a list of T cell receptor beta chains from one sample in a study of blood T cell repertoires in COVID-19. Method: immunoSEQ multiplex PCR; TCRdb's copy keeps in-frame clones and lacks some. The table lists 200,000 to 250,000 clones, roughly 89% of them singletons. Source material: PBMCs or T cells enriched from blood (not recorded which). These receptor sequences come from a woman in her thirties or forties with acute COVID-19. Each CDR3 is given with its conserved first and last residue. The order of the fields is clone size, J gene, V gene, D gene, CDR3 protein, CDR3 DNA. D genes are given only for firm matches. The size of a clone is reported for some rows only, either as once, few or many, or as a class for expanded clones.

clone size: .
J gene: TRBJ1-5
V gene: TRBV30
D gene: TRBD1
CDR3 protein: CAWSSGTGDQPQHF
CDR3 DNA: TGTGCCTGGAGTTCCGGGACAGGTGACCAGCCCCAGCATTTT

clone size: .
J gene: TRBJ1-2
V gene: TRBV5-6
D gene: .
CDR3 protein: CASSFGQGYGYTF
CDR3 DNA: TGTGCCAGCAGCTTCGGACAAGGCTATGGCTACACCTTC

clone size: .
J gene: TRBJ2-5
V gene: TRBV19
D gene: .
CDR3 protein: CASSIDSYRFAKETQYF
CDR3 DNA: TGTGCCAGTAGTATAGACTCTTACAGGTTCGCGAAAGAGACCCAGTACTTC

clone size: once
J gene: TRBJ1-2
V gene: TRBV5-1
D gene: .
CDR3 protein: CASSGSLQGFNSNYGYTF
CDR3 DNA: TGCGCCAGCAGCGGCTCCCTCCAGGGATTCAATAGTAACTATGGCTACACCTTC

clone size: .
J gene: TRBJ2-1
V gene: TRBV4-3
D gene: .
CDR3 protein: CASSPGTSPTEQFF
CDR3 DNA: TGCGCCAGCAGCCCAGGGACTTCCCCAACTGAGCAGTTCTTC

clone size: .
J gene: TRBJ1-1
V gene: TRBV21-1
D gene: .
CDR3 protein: CASGTPERGGTEAFF
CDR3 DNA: TGTGCCAGCGGGACCCCGGAGAGGGGGGGCACTGAAGCTTTCTTT

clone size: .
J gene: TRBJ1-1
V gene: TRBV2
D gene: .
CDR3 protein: CATEKDFGTEAFF
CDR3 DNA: TGTGCCACTGAGAAAGATTTTGGCACTGAAGCTTTCTTT

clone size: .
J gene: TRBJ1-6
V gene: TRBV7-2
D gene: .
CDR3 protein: CASSLGGGSPLHF
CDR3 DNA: TGTGCCAGCAGCTTAGGGGGGGGTTCACCCCTCCACTTT

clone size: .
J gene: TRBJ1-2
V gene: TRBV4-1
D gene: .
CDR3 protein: CASSQGLSASVYGYTF
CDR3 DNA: TGCGCCAGCAGCCAAGGTCTGAGCGCGTCGGTCTATGGCTACACCTTC

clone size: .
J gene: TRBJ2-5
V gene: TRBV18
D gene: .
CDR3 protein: CASSRTGQETQYF
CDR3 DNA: TGTGCCAGCTCACGGACGGGACAAGAGACCCAGTACTTC

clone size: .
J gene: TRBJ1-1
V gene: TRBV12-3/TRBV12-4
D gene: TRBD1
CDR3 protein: CASTALQGERVFF
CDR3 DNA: TGTGCCAGCACCGCATTACAGGGGGAAAGGGTTTTCTTT

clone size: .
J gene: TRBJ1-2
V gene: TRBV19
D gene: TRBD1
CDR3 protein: CASTAPKDRARRYGYTF
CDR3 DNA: TGTGCCAGTACCGCTCCAAAAGACAGGGCCAGGCGCTATGGCTACACCTTC

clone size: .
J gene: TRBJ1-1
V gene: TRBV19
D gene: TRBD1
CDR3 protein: CASSSYPGQGHTEAFF
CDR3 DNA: TGTGCCAGTAGTTCATACCCGGGACAGGGCCACACTGAAGCTTTCTTT

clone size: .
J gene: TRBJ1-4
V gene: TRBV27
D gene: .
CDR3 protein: CASRERSATNEKLFF
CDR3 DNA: TGTGCCAGCCGGGAACGGTCGGCAACTAATGAAAAACTGTTTTTT

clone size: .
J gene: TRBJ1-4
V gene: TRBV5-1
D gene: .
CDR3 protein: CASSLVGQTNEKLFF
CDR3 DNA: TGCGCCAGCAGCTTGGTTGGGCAGACAAATGAAAAACTGTTTTTT

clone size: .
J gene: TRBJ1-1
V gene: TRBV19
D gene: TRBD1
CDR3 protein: CASSVGQSNTEAFF
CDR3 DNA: TGTGCCAGTAGTGTGGGACAGTCGAACACTGAAGCTTTCTTT

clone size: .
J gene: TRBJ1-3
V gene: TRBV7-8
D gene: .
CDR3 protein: CASSLGDTIYF
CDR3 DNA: TGTGCCAGCAGCCTCGGGGACACCATATATTTT

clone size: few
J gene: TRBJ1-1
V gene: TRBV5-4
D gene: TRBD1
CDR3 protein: CASSSNRGQGFRAFF
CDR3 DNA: TGTGCCAGCAGCTCCAACCGGGGACAGGGCTTTCGGGCTTTCTTT

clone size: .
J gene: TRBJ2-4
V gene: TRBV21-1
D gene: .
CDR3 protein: CASSKGGESRDIQYF
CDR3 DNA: TGTGCCAGCAGCAAAGGGGGGGAGAGTCGGGACATTCAGTACTTC

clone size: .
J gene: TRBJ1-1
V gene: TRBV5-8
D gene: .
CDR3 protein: CASSLGGLRTEAFF
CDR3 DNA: TGTGCCAGCAGCTTGGGAGGGTTACGCACTGAAGCTTTCTTT

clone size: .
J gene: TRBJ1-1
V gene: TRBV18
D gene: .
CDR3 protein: CASSSSGLRNTEAFF
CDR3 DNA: TGTGCCAGCTCATCTTCGGGACTCCGGAACACTGAAGCTTTCTTT

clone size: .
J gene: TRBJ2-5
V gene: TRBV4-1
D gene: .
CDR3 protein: CASSQGFGGLYQETQYF
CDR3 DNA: TGCGCCAGCAGCCAAGGGTTTGGCGGCCTGTACCAAGAGACCCAGTACTTC

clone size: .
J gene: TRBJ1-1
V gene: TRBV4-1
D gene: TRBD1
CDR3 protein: CASSQDGGRGSWVPEAFF
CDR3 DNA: TGCGCCAGCAGCCAAGACGGCGGCAGGGGGAGCTGGGTCCCTGAAGCTTTCTTT

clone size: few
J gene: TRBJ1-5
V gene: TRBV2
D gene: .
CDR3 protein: CASSGNRVNQPQHF
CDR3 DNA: TGTGCCAGCAGTGGGAACAGGGTGAATCAGCCCCAGCATTTT

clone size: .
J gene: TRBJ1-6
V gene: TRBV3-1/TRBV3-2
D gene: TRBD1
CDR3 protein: CASSNLYRGASPLHF
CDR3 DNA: TGTGCCAGCAGCAACCTCTACAGGGGCGCTTCACCCCTCCACTTT

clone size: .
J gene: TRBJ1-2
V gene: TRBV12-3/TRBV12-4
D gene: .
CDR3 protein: CASSFTGTGYTF
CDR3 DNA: TGTGCCAGCAGTTTCACAGGGACAGGCTACACCTTC

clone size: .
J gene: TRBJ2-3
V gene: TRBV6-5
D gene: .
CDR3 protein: CASTGDRDTQYF
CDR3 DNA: TGTGCCAGCACCGGAGACAGAGATACGCAGTATTTT

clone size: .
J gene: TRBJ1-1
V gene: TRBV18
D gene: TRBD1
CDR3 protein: CASSPMTGDNTEAFF
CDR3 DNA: TGTGCCAGCTCACCAATGACAGGGGACAACACTGAAGCTTTCTTT

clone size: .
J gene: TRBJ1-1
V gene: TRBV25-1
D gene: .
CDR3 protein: CASSRRMGDTEAFF
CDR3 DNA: TGTGCCAGCAGTCGCCGCATGGGCGACACTGAAGCTTTCTTT

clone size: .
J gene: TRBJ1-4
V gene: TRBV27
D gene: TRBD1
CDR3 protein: CASSLHPTPRDRGPGSEKLFF
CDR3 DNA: TGTGCCAGCAGTCTCCACCCGACCCCCCGGGACAGGGGGCCGGGTAGTGAAAAACTGTTTTTT

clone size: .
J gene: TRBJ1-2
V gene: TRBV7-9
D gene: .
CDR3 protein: CASSSQRGSPYGYTF
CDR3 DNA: TGTGCCAGCAGCTCTCAACGCGGGAGCCCTTATGGCTACACCTTC

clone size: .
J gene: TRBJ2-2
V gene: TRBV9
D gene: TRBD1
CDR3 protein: CASSGSGQENTGELFF
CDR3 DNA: TGTGCCAGCAGCGGCTCGGGACAGGAGAACACCGGGGAGCTGTTTTTT

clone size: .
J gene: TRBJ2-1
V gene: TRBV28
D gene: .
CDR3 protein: CASRGGGLKNQFF
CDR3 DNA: TGTGCCAGCCGAGGGGGGGGTTTGAAAAATCAGTTCTTC

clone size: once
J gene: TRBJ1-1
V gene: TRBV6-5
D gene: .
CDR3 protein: CASSPGGGQHTEAFF
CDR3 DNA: TGTGCCAGCAGCCCCGGGGGAGGGCAACACACTGAAGCTTTCTTT

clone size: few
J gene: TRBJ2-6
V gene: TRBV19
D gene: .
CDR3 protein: CASSINRAGANVLTF
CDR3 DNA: TGTGCCAGTAGTATAAACAGGGCTGGGGCCAACGTCCTGACTTTC

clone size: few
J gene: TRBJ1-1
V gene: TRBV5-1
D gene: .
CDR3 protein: CASSLEPAGDTEAFF
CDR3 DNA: TGCGCCAGCAGCTTGGAGCCGGCGGGGGACACTGAAGCTTTCTTT

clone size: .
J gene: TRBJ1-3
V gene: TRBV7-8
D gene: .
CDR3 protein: CASSLALYEGGNTIYF
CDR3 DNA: TGTGCCAGCAGCTTAGCGCTATACGAGGGTGGAAACACCATATATTTT

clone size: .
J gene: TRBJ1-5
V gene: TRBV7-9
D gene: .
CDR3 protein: CASSLGVSSEPQHF
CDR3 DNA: TGTGCCAGCAGCTTAGGGGTGAGCAGCGAGCCCCAGCATTTT

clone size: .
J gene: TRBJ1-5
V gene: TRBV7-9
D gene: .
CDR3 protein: CASSLDRVGQPQHF
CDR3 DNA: TGTGCCAGCAGCTTAGACAGGGTGGGTCAGCCCCAGCATTTT

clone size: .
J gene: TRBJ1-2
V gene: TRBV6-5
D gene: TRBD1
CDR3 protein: CASSYGRTGGNGYTF
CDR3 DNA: TGTGCCAGCAGTTACGGTCGGACAGGGGGCAATGGCTACACCTTC

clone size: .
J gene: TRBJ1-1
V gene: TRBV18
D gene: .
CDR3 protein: CASSPEIGSAFF
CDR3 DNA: TGTGCCAGCTCACCAGAAATCGGGTCGGCTTTCTTT

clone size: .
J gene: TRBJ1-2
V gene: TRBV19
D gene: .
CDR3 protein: CASSPADRIVYGYTF
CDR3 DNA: TGTGCCAGTAGTCCTGCTGACAGGATAGTCTATGGCTACACCTTC

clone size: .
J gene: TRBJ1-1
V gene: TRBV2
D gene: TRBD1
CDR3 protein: CASSEATGGTEAFF
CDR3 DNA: TGTGCCAGCAGTGAAGCGACAGGGGGAACTGAAGCTTTCTTT

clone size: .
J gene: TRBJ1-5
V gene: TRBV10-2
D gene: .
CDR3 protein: CATSPPGNYQPQHF
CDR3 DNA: TGCGCCACCTCCCCCCCGGGGAACTATCAGCCCCAGCATTTT

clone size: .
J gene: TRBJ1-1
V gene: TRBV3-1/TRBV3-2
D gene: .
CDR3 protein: CASSPSLLRGTEAFF
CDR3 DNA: TGTGCCAGCAGCCCTTCCCTACTTAGGGGCACTGAAGCTTTCTTT

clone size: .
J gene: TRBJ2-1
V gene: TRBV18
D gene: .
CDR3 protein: CASSPTPPRVPYNEQFF
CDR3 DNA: TGTGCCAGCTCACCAACCCCGCCCAGGGTACCCTACAATGAGCAGTTCTTC

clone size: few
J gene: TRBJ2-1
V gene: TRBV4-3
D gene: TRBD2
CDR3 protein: CASSQEVSGGGDEQFF
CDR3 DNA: TGCGCCAGCAGCCAAGAAGTTAGCGGGGGCGGCGATGAGCAGTTCTTC

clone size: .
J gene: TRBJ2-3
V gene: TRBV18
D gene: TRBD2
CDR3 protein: CASSPLDSGSSGYF
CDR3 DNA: TGTGCCAGCTCACCGCTGGATAGCGGGTCATCGGGGTATTTT

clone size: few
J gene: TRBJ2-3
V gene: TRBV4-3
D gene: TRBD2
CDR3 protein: CASSRQVASGGRTDTQYF
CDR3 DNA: TGCGCCAGCAGCCGCCAAGTAGCAAGCGGGGGCCGCACAGATACGCAGTATTTT

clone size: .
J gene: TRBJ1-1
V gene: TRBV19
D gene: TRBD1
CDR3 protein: CASNYDRENTEAFF
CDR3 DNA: TGTGCCAGTAATTACGACAGGGAGAACACTGAAGCTTTCTTT

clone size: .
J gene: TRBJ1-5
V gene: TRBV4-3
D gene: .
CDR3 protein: CASSTGQEAQPQHF
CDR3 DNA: TGCGCCAGCAGCACAGGGCAGGAGGCTCAGCCCCAGCATTTT

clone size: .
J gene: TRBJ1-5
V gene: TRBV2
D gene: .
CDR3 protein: CASSLGGLNQPQHF
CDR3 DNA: TGTGCCAGCAGTTTAGGAGGGCTCAATCAGCCCCAGCATTTT